These 5 T cell receptor beta chains originate from one sample sequenced in a study of blood T cell repertoires in COVID-19. The table came from immunoSEQ multiplex PCR; TCRdb's copy has only in-frame clones and leaves some out. The data contain roughly 50,000 clones, 65% to 80% of them singletons. Sequenced input: peripheral blood. The receptors here all came from a man between 60 and 70 years old with acute or convalescent COVID-19.

This clone was counted once. The chain carries TRBV12-3 or TRBV12-4 and TRBJ2-7, with D maybe TRBD2 (5 bases). V lost 5 bases to trimming and J lost 0 bases, with 8 bases between them. The CDR3 runs 13 residues. The CDR3 DNA sequence: TGTGCCAGCAGTCCCGGGAACTCCTACGAGCAGTACTTC. It translates to CASSPGNSYEQYF.

V is TRBV4-2 and J is TRBJ1-2, with D possibly TRBD1 on 6 matching bases. Between the trimmed V and J ends, which lost 4 bases and 8 bases, there was a span of 11 bases. The germline gives CDR1 LGHNA, CDR2 YNFKEQ. The CDR3 consists of 12 residues. Written as DNA, the CDR3 is TGTGCCAGCAGCCCGACAGGATGGGGCTACACCTTC. It translates to CASSPTGWGYTF.

This sequence joins TRBV6-5 and TRBJ2-1; D possibly corresponds to TRBD2 (6 bases). Germline V gene lookup returns CDR1 MNHEY and CDR2 SVGAGI. V was trimmed by 0 bases and J by 8 bases, leaving 14 bases between them. The CDR3 totals 15 residues. CDR3 coding DNA: TGTGCCAGCAGTTACTCGAATCGCGGGAAGGATGAGCAGTTCTTC. It codes for CASSYSNRGKDEQFF.

V and J are TRBV6-5 and TRBJ2-1; 9 nucleotides match TRBD1. Trimming removed 4 bases from V and 1 base from J; junction bases left unmatched: 5. The germline V gene encodes CDR1 MNHEY and CDR2 SVGAGI. The CDR3 loop spans 16 amino acids. The CDR3 nucleotides are TGTGCCAGCAGTTCGGACAGGGGATTGTCCTACAATGAGCAGTTCTTC. Residues: CASSSDRGLSYNEQFF.

The V gene is TRBV5-1, the J gene TRBJ2-2, with TRBD1 as a possible D gene (6 bases). This CDR3 region has 17 residues. Germline V lookup: CDR1 SGHRS, CDR2 YFSETQ. V gave up 0 bases and J gave up 2 bases, with 14 bases separating them. CDR3 sequence: CASSLGRGQTNTGELFF. The CDR3 nucleotides read TGCGCCAGCAGCTTGGGTCGTGGACAGACTAACACCGGGGAGCTGTTTTTT.